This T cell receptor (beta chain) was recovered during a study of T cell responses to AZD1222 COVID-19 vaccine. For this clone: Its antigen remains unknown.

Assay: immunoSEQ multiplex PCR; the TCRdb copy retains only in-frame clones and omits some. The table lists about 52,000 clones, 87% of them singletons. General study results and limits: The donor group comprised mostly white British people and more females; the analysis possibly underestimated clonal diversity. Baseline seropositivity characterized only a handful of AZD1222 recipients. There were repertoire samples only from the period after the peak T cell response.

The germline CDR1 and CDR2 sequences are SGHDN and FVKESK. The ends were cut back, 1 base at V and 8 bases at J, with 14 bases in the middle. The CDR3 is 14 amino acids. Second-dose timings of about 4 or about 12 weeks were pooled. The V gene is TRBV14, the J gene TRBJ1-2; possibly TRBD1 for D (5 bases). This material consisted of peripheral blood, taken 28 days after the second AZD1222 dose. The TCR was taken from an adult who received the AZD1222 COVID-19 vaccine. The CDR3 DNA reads TGTGCCAGCAGCCAAGCGGGACTAACAAGGGGCTACACCTTC. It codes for CASSQAGLTRGYTF. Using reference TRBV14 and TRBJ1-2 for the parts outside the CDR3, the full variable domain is EAGVTQFPSHSVIEKGQTVTLRCDPISGHDNLYWYRRVMGKEIKFLLHFVKESKQDESGMPNNRFLAERTGGTYSTLKVQPAELEDSGVYFCASSQAGLTRGYTFGSGTRLTVV.